A selection of T cell receptor beta chains follows, all from one sample in a study of cytomegalovirus exposure and HLA in healthy donors. Clones were read by immunoSEQ multiplex PCR, and TCRdb kept only the in-frame ones, dropping some. The sample consists of about 110,000 clones, approximately 90% of them appearing once. Specimen: PBMCs. The receptor source for this set is a woman in her twenties or thirties in good health and CMV-seropositive. CDR3s include the opening cysteine and the closing phenylalanine or tryptophan. A D gene is named only where the DNA matches it firmly. Expanded clones are given a class, and other clones once, few, many or no size at all.

CDR3nt	CDR3aa	v_gene	j_gene	abundance	d_gene
TGTGCCAGCAGCTCCCAATCCTCGGGAGATACGCAGTATTTT	CASSSQSSGDTQYF	TRBV14	TRBJ2-3	.	.
TGTGCCAGCAGTTACTCGTTTGGGGGGGCAGGGACTGAAGCTTTCTTT	CASSYSFGGAGTEAFF	TRBV6-5	TRBJ1-1	.	.
TGTGCCATCAGTGAACAAGGACAGGGGGCGAAAGGCTACACCTTC	CAISEQGQGAKGYTF	TRBV10-3	TRBJ1-2	.	TRBD1
TGTGCCAGCTCGACAGGGGTTAACTATGGCTACACCTTC	CASSTGVNYGYTF	TRBV18	TRBJ1-2	once	TRBD1
TGTGCCAGCAGTTTAACAGGGGCTAATGAGCAGTTCTTC	CASSLTGANEQFF	TRBV28	TRBJ2-1	.	TRBD1
TGTGCCAGCAGCTCTGGGACAGGGGTGAACACCGGGGAGCTGTTTTTT	CASSSGTGVNTGELFF	TRBV9	TRBJ2-2	.	TRBD1
TGTGCCAGCAGCCAATCGTCTTACCTCGGGCAGTACTTC	CASSQSSYLGQYF	TRBV4-2	TRBJ2-5	.	.
TGTGCCAGCAGTGGACAGGGCTATAATTCACCCCTCCACTTT	CASSGQGYNSPLHF	TRBV6-1	TRBJ1-6	.	TRBD1
TGTGCCAGCAGCTCCCCAGTGCTCACAGATACGCAGTATTTT	CASSSPVLTDTQYF	TRBV7-2	TRBJ2-3	.	.
TGTGCCAGCAGCCAAGTATCGTCGGAGTTTAGGACCCTCCACTTT	CASSQVSSEFRTLHF	TRBV4-2	TRBJ1-6	.	.